A selection of T cell receptor beta chains follows, all from one sample in a study of T cell responses to AZD1222 COVID-19 vaccine. Sequencing was performed with immunoSEQ multiplex PCR; in TCRdb, only in-frame clones are kept and a portion is missing. The table has 88,000 or so clones, under 90% seen once. This specimen was peripheral blood, taken on day 0 of AZD1222 vaccination. The receptor source for this set is an adult in good health. Each CDR3 is given with its conserved first and last residue. D genes are given only for firm matches. Where a row states a size, it is once, few, many or the class of an expanded clone; other rows omit it.

V gene	D gene	J gene	clone size	CDR3 DNA	CDR3 protein
TRBV7-9	NA	TRBJ1-2	NA	TGTGCCAGCAGCTTGGATCGTCATGGCTACACCTTC	CASSLDRHGYTF
TRBV5-1	NA	TRBJ2-1	NA	TGCGCCAGCAGCCTCCTTAACTCTGGCTCCTACAATGAGCAGTTCTTC	CASSLLNSGSYNEQFF
TRBV12-3/TRBV12-4	NA	TRBJ1-2	once	TGTGCCAGCAGCTTAAGAGGGGGAGGTGGCTACACCTTC	CASSLRGGGGYTF
TRBV6-4	TRBD2	TRBJ2-3	once	TGTGCCAGCAGTGCGGGACTAGCGGGGGAATCAGATACGCAGTATTTT	CASSAGLAGESDTQYF
TRBV24-1	TRBD1	TRBJ2-3	once	TGTGCCACCAGTGACGGGTCGACAGGGCCAGATACGCAGTATTTT	CATSDGSTGPDTQYF
TRBV19	NA	TRBJ1-1	NA	TGTGCCAGTAGTACTAACCCGATTGGTACCCTTATGAACACTGAAGCTTTCTTT	CASSTNPIGTLMNTEAFF
TRBV27	NA	TRBJ2-3	NA	TGTGCCAGCAGTTTAGGGAGAGAGCATACGCAGTATTTT	CASSLGREHTQYF
TRBV3-1/TRBV3-2	NA	TRBJ2-3	NA	TGTGCCAGCAGCCAAGATCGGCGAGTGGCGCAGTATTTT	CASSQDRRVAQYF
TRBV4-2	NA	TRBJ2-1	NA	TGTGCCAGCAGCCAAGGCAACAATGAGCAGTTCTTC	CASSQGNNEQFF
TRBV6-5	NA	TRBJ1-1	NA	TGTGTCGCGGTCAGGGGACCAAACACTGAAGCTTTCTTT	CVAVRGPNTEAFF
TRBV27	NA	TRBJ1-1	NA	TGTGCCAGCAGCTTATCCCGGGACCCACTAGAAGCTTTCTTT	CASSLSRDPLEAFF
TRBV10-3	NA	TRBJ1-5	once	TGTGCCATCAGTGATAACAGGGTAGAGAGCAATCAGCCCCAGCATTTT	CAISDNRVESNQPQHF
TRBV7-8	NA	TRBJ2-1	NA	TGTGCCAGCAGCTATAGAATGAGCCCTTCATCCTACAATGAGCAGTTCTTC	CASSYRMSPSSYNEQFF
TRBV27	NA	TRBJ2-2	NA	TGTGCCAGCAGGACTGCGAACACCGGGGAGCTGTTTTTT	CASRTANTGELFF
TRBV11-2	NA	TRBJ2-7	NA	TGTGCCAGCAGAACAGACGGCGGCAGCTACGAGCAGTACTTC	CASRTDGGSYEQYF
TRBV14	NA	TRBJ2-5	NA	TGTGCCAGCAGCCCGGGACTCCAAGAGACCCAGTACTTC	CASSPGLQETQYF
TRBV7-9	NA	TRBJ1-1	NA	TGTGCCAGCAGCCTTCCCTTGACAGGAGGGAGCCCTGAAGCTTTCTTT	CASSLPLTGGSPEAFF
TRBV19	TRBD1	TRBJ1-6	once	TGTGCCAGTAGTGCGCCGCGACAGGGGGCAGGTTCACCCCTCCACTTT	CASSAPRQGAGSPLHF
TRBV19	NA	TRBJ2-3	NA	TGTGCCAGTAGTCATACTACAGGGATAAGCACAGATACGCAGTATTTT	CASSHTTGISTDTQYF
TRBV7-2	NA	TRBJ1-1	NA	TGTGCCAGCAGCTCCAAACAGGGACTCACTGAAGCTTTCTTT	CASSSKQGLTEAFF
TRBV19	NA	TRBJ1-2	few	TGTGCCAGTATCCCCGCGGGGGCCAGGTATGGCTACACCTTC	CASIPAGARYGYTF
TRBV6-1	NA	TRBJ1-6	NA	TGTGCCAGCAGTGAAGACGGGGGCGTTTCACCCCTCCACTTT	CASSEDGGVSPLHF
TRBV2	NA	TRBJ1-2	NA	TGTGCCAGCAGCCAGCCAGGAGCTAACTATGGCTACACCTTC	CASSQPGANYGYTF
TRBV11-2	TRBD2	TRBJ2-1	NA	TGTGCCAGCAGCTTAGCCCCTGGACTAGCACCGTACAATGAGCAGTTCTTC	CASSLAPGLAPYNEQFF
TRBV21-1	NA	TRBJ2-7	NA	TGTGCCAGCAGGCTCGGACAGTATAATCTCGAGCAGTACTTC	CASRLGQYNLEQYF
TRBV6-5	NA	TRBJ2-1	once	TGTGCCAGCAGAGCCTTAGCGGTTACCAACAATGAGCAGTTCTTC	CASRALAVTNNEQFF
TRBV2	TRBD1	TRBJ2-1	NA	TGTGCCAGCAGCCAGGAGACAGGGTCCGACAATGAGCAGTTCTTC	CASSQETGSDNEQFF
TRBV5-1	NA	TRBJ2-7	NA	TGCGCCAGCAGCTTGACAGGGTCCCTAGTTTTTGACGAGCAGTACTTC	CASSLTGSLVFDEQYF
TRBV12-3/TRBV12-4	TRBD2	TRBJ2-7	NA	TGTGCCAGCAGTTTGACTAGCGGGAACGAGCAGTACTTC	CASSLTSGNEQYF
TRBV4-2	TRBD1	TRBJ1-2	NA	TGTGCCAGCAGCCGAGGACAGGGGGCGGTAGGCTACACCTTC	CASSRGQGAVGYTF
TRBV6-1	NA	TRBJ1-3	NA	TGTGCCAGCAGTGCCCCACAGGTGTACTCTGGAAACACCATATATTTT	CASSAPQVYSGNTIYF
TRBV25-1	TRBD1	TRBJ1-1	NA	TGTGCCAGCAGTGAGGGACAGTGGAACACTGAAGCTTTCTTT	CASSEGQWNTEAFF
TRBV19	NA	TRBJ2-1	NA	TGTGCCAGTAGTACACAGGGGGGGAACAATGAGCAGTTCTTC	CASSTQGGNNEQFF
TRBV15	NA	TRBJ2-2	NA	TGTGCCACCAGCAGACGTGCGGGTGAAACCGGGGAGCTGTTTTTT	CATSRRAGETGELFF
TRBV7-2	NA	TRBJ1-3	NA	TGTGCCAGCAGCTCAACAGGGTACTCTGGAAACACCATATATTTT	CASSSTGYSGNTIYF
TRBV5-5	TRBD2	TRBJ2-7	NA	TGTGCCAGCAGATTGGGGGTACTAGCGGGAGTTACCTACGAGCAGTACTTC	CASRLGVLAGVTYEQYF
TRBV5-8	TRBD1	TRBJ2-1	NA	TGTGCCAGCAGCCCCTTACCGGGACAGGGGGGAAGATACAATGAGCAGTTCTTC	CASSPLPGQGGRYNEQFF
TRBV11-2	TRBD2	TRBJ2-7	NA	TGTGCCAGCAGCCCTAAAAGCGGGGAAACCTACGAGCAGTACTTC	CASSPKSGETYEQYF
TRBV27	NA	TRBJ1-5	NA	TGTGCCAGCAGTTCCTTAACAGATAGCAATCAGCCCCAGCATTTT	CASSSLTDSNQPQHF
TRBV2	NA	TRBJ2-7	few	TGTGCCAGCAGTGACAGCACCTACGAGCAGTACTTC	CASSDSTYEQYF
TRBV5-1	TRBD2	TRBJ2-1	few	TGCGCCAGCAGCTTGGAGGGCGGGAGGGGAAATGAGCAGTTCTTC	CASSLEGGRGNEQFF
TRBV7-4	TRBD1	TRBJ2-1	NA	TGTGCCAGCAGCCCAAGTACCGGGACAGGGACCTACAATGAGCAGTTCTTC	CASSPSTGTGTYNEQFF
TRBV5-1	NA	TRBJ1-2	NA	TGCGCCAGCAGCTTGGCGGGGACTTCGAACTATGGCTACACCTTC	CASSLAGTSNYGYTF
TRBV12-3/TRBV12-4	NA	TRBJ2-7	NA	TGTGCCAGCAGCAGTCAGGGACTGCGCGAGCAGTACTTC	CASSSQGLREQYF